What follows are 25 T cell receptor beta chains derived from one specimen sequenced in a study of PD-1 blockade in classical Hodgkin lymphoma. Profiling relied on immunoSEQ multiplex PCR, and the TCRdb table lists in-frame clones only, not all of them. The sample lists some 65,000 clones, about two thirds occurring once. Every patient experienced relapse after autologous stem cell transplantation, and brentuximab vedotin exposure varied. The specimen was peripheral blood mononuclear cells (PBMCs), collected before the second cycle of nivolumab. These receptors were obtained from a human donor with classical Hodgkin lymphoma.

The V call is TRBV5-1, the J call TRBJ2-2; maybe TRBD1 (6 bases). The ends were cut back, 4 bases at V and 7 bases at J, with 17 bases in the middle. CDR1 SGHRS and CDR2 YFSETQ come from the germline V gene. The CDR3 extends over 15 amino acids. CDR3 residues: CASSPGQAGVGELFF. Written as DNA, the CDR3 is TGCGCCAGCAGCCCAGGACAAGCAGGGGTCGGGGAGCTGTTTTTT.

This clone was seen a handful of times. The chain links TRBV4-2 to TRBJ2-5; 9 bases agree with TRBD2. V lost 1 base and J lost 5; bases outside the gene matches: 5. The CDR3 runs 15 residues. CDR1 is LGHNA and CDR2 is YNFKEQ in the germline V gene. The CDR3 here is CASSQASGIGETQYF. The CDR3, as DNA: TGTGCCAGCAGCCAAGCTAGCGGGATCGGTGAGACCCAGTACTTC.

This chain links TRBV6-1 with TRBJ1-2; TRBD1 matches at 7 bases. The CDR3 spans 14 residues. Germline CDR1 reads MNHNS; CDR2 reads SASEGT. V lost 7 bases to trimming and J lost 7 bases; unmatched junction nucleotides: 12. This chain's CDR3 is CASTPHSGTVGYTF. The CDR3 coding sequence is TGTGCCAGCACTCCACATTCCGGGACAGTTGGCTACACCTTC.

The rearrangement links TRBV14 to TRBJ1-2; 8 bases align to TRBD1. Germline loops: CDR1 SGHDN, CDR2 FVKESK. V lost 1 base to trimming and J lost 3 bases; unmatched junction nucleotides: 4. This CDR3 is built from 15 residues. The CDR3 is CASSQAGQGHYGYTF. The CDR3 DNA is TGTGCCAGCAGCCAAGCAGGACAGGGCCACTATGGCTACACCTTC.

CDR3: CASSLVRGSYEQYF. The CDR3 DNA reads as TGTGCCAGCAGTTTGGTAAGGGGCTCCTACGAGCAGTACTTC. The chain uses TRBV28 and TRBJ2-7, with TRBD1 as a possible D gene (5 bases). Germline V CDR1 and CDR2: MDHEN, SYDVKM. The CDR3 runs to 14 residues. V gave up 3 bases and J gave up 0 bases, with 9 bases separating them. The entire variable domain, with the rest obtained from reference TRBV28 and TRBJ2-7, is as follows: DVKVTQSSRYLVKRTGEKVFLECVQDMDHENMFWYRQDPGLGLRLIYFSYDVKMKEKGDIPEGYSVSREKKERFSLILESASTNQTSMYLCASSLVRGSYEQYFGPGTRLTVT.

This chain connects TRBV6-1 to TRBJ1-2; TRBD1 is a possible D gene (5 bases). Germline assignment: CDR1 MNHNS and CDR2 SASEGT. The CDR3 has 12 amino acids. The V and J ends lost 5 bases and 6 bases respectively, with 10 bases between them. The CDR3 reads CASSPLGDGYTF. CDR3 DNA sequence: TGTGCCAGCAGTCCCTTGGGGGATGGCTACACCTTC.

This rearrangement joins TRBV5-5 to TRBJ1-2; tentative D call: TRBD1 (6 bases). This CDR3 is built from 18 residues. Germline V lookup: CDR1 SGHKS, CDR2 YYEKEE (reference sequence). V lost 3 bases and J lost 0, with 21 bases in between. Written as DNA, the CDR3 is TGTGCCAGCAGCTCGCGAGTCCAGGGGATGTCAGCTAACTATGGCTACACCTTC. The encoded protein is CASSSRVQGMSANYGYTF.

This rearrangement joins TRBV14 to TRBJ2-3; the D call may be TRBD1 or TRBD2 (5 bases each). Germline V lookup: CDR1 SGHDN, CDR2 FVKESK. The CDR3 has 16 amino acids. Trimming left V 1 base short and J 1 base short, with 12 bases between. This CDR3 is CASSQGRQGGTDTQYF. CDR3 DNA: TGTGCCAGCAGCCAAGGGAGGCAGGGTGGCACAGATACGCAGTATTTT.

This chain joins TRBV11-1 and TRBJ2-1; either TRBD1 or TRBD2 may fit D (5 bases each). CDR1 and CDR2 (germline): SGHAT, FQDESV (reference sequence). V was trimmed by 2 bases and J by 0 bases, leaving 20 bases between them. This CDR3 comprises 19 residues. CDR3 sequence reads: CASSLLLGTDWSSYNEQFF. CDR3 sequence (DNA): TGTGCCAGCAGCTTACTTCTGGGGACGGATTGGAGCTCCTACAATGAGCAGTTCTTC.

The rearrangement links TRBV2 to TRBJ1-4; D remains unclear. The ends were cut back, 7 bases at V and 8 bases at J, with 14 bases in the middle. Germline V CDR1 and CDR2: SNHLY, FYNNEI. The CDR3 contains 13 residues. In DNA form, the CDR3 reads TGTGCCAGCAATGGGTTTGACGAGGAAAAACTGTTTTTT. Its translation is CASNGFDEEKLFF.

V gene TRBV2 combines with J gene TRBJ2-5; D is unclear. Trimming removed 7 bases at V and 3 bases at J, with 9 bases between. The germline gives CDR1 SNHLY, CDR2 FYNNEI. This CDR3 region has 12 residues. The CDR3 sequence is CASKREKETQYF. CDR3 in DNA: TGTGCCAGCAAAAGGGAAAAAGAGACCCAGTACTTC.

The chain links TRBV6-5 to TRBJ2-7; TRBD2 might be the D (6 bases). The CDR3 runs 13 residues. From germline, CDR1 is MNHEY and CDR2 SVGAGI. Trimming took off 2 bases at V and 3 bases at J, with 8 bases between the two ends. DNA for the CDR3: TGTGCCAGCAGTTACGTGGGGGGCTACGAGCAGTACTTC. It is translated as CASSYVGGYEQYF.

The chain employs TRBV11-3 and TRBJ2-7, with D perhaps matching TRBD1 (6 bases). This CDR3 comprises 15 residues. The V end was cut by 5 bases, the J end by 1 base, with 15 bases between. CDR1 and CDR2 from the germline V gene are SGHNT and YENEEA. The CDR3 bases are TGTGCCAGCAGCGTAACCGGGACACTTTCCTACGAGCAGTACTTC. This sequence encodes CASSVTGTLSYEQYF.

This clone was observed a few times. At the DNA level, this CDR3 is encoded by other sequences in the same sample as well. The rearrangement uses TRBV9 and TRBJ1-3, with D maybe TRBD1 (6 bases). The ends were cut back, 0 bases at V and 3 bases at J, with 10 bases in the middle. Germline V gives CDR1 SGDLS, CDR2 YYNGEE. The CDR3 consists of 15 residues. The CDR3 spells CASSVGGASGNTIYF. CDR3 in DNA: TGTGCCAGCAGCGTAGGGGGGGCAAGTGGAAACACCATATATTTT.

The chain joins TRBV7-6 to TRBJ1-1; no clear D. There are 13 residues in the CDR3. The V gene's germline CDR1 is SGHVS and CDR2 FNYEAQ. Between the trimmed V and J ends, which lost 4 bases and 3 bases, there was a span of 9 bases. In DNA form, the CDR3 reads TGTGCCAGCAGCTCCTCGTGGGACACTGAAGCTTTCTTT. This gives the protein CASSSSWDTEAFF.

The chain joins TRBV6-5 to TRBJ1-5; D gene ambiguous. CDR1 MNHEY and CDR2 SVGAGI come from the germline V gene. Trimming pared 7 bases from V and 6 bases from J, leaving 13 bases between. The CDR3 consists of 13 residues. DNA of the CDR3: TGTGCCAGCACCTCGGCCAACGGTCAGCCCCAGCATTTT. It encodes CASTSANGQPQHF.

This chain links TRBV7-9 with TRBJ1-5; D not resolved. Per the germline V gene, CDR1 is SEHNR and CDR2 is FQNEAQ (reference sequence). Trimming stripped 4 bases from V and 1 base from J, with 11 bases between. The CDR3 covers 15 residues. The CDR3 region has the DNA TGTGCCAGCAGCTCGGGGTCGGGCAGCAATCAGCCCCAGCATTTT. It yields the protein CASSSGSGSNQPQHF.

The chain has TRBV27 and TRBJ2-1; D ambiguous. V shed 5 bases and J shed 6 bases, with 2 bases lying between them. This CDR3 comprises 10 residues. Germline assignment: CDR1 MNHEY and CDR2 SMNVEV (reference sequence). This CDR3 is CASSANEQFF. CDR3 bases: TGTGCCAGCAGTGCCAATGAGCAGTTCTTC.

The chain couples TRBV7-8 to TRBJ1-3, with 7 bases fitting TRBD1. The CDR3 has 16 amino acids. The trim removed 4 bases at V and 0 bases at J, leaving 6 bases unmatched. Germline V lookup: CDR1 SGHVS, CDR2 FQNEAQ. DNA for the CDR3: TGTGCCAGCAGCTCCCCGGGACAGATCTCTGGAAACACCATATATTTT. Amino acids: CASSSPGQISGNTIYF.

The chain couples TRBV6-5 to TRBJ1-4; TRBD1 matches 8 bases. CDR1 and CDR2 from the germline V gene are MNHEY and SVGAGI. The V segment lost 6 bases and the J segment 5 bases; nucleotides outside the gene matches: 8. This CDR3 is built from 15 residues. In DNA form, the CDR3 reads TGTGCCAGCAGGGATACAGGGGGGACAAATGAAAAACTGTTTTTT. Translation: CASRDTGGTNEKLFF.

This clone was picked up many times. Other DNA sequences in this specimen translate into the identical CDR3. The chain is built from TRBV29-1 and TRBJ2-7; D perhaps matches TRBD2 (6 bases). CDR1 and CDR2 from the germline V gene are SQVTM and ANQGSEA. The CDR3 is 12 residues long. Trimming removed 7 bases at V and 2 bases at J, with 12 bases between. Written as DNA, the CDR3 is TGCAGCGCCCGGGACTCCCCCTACGAGCAGTACTTC. This gives the protein CSARDSPYEQYF.

The chain has TRBV4-2 and TRBJ2-5; D possibly corresponds to TRBD2 (6 bases). This CDR3 region has 15 residues. V lost 2 bases and J lost 5, with 15 bases in between. Germline lookup yields CDR1 LGHNA and CDR2 YNFKEQ. CDR3 sequence reads: CASSQTADYSETQYF. DNA of the CDR3: TGTGCCAGCAGCCAAACCGCGGACTATTCGGAGACCCAGTACTTC.

This clone was counted a single time. This chain links TRBV2 with TRBJ1-2; D is ambiguous. V lost 2 bases and J lost 5, with 15 bases in between. CDR1 is SNHLY and CDR2 is FYNNEI in the germline V gene. The CDR3 consists of 15 residues. The CDR3, as DNA: TGTGCCAGCAGTGAATGGGAAGACGGGAGGTATGGCTACACCTTC. Translated, it gives CASSEWEDGRYGYTF. The full variable domain, with the rest looked up from reference TRBV2 and TRBJ1-2, is EPEVTQTPSHQVTQMGQEVILRCVPISNHLYFYWYRQILGQKVEFLVSFYNNEISEKSEIFDDQFSVERPDGSNFTLKIRSTKLEDSAMYFCASSEWEDGRYGYTFGSGTRLTVV.

The V and J genes are TRBV19 and TRBJ2-7; 10 nucleotides agree with TRBD1. V gave up 8 bases and J gave up 1 base; unmatched junction bases: 5. There are 14 residues in the CDR3. Germline CDR1 is LNHDA and CDR2 is SQIVND (reference sequence). The CDR3 protein is CASGDRGLSYEQYF. CDR3 coding DNA: TGTGCCAGTGGAGACAGGGGGCTATCCTACGAGCAGTACTTC.

The chain couples TRBV7-9 to TRBJ2-2; the D gene could be TRBD1 or TRBD2 (5 bases each). V dropped 7 bases and J dropped 6 bases, with 12 bases sitting between them. Germline V CDR1 and CDR2: SEHNR, FQNEAQ (reference sequence). There are 13 residues in the CDR3. For the CDR3, the DNA is TGTGCCAGCATTCCCCTGGGGGCCGGGGAGCTGTTTTTT. Translating it yields CASIPLGAGELFF. The full variable domain, its missing parts supplied by reference TRBV7-9 and TRBJ2-2, is DTGVSQNPRHKITKRGQNVTFRCDPISEHNRLYWYRQTLGQGPEFLTYFQNEAQLEKSRLLSDRFSAERPKGSFSTLEIQRTEQGDSAMYLCASIPLGAGELFFGEGSRLTVL.